This TCR beta chain is from a study of OX40 agonist ivuxolimab in advanced cancers. As for the study in general: Age averaged roughly 60 years (range roughly 23 to 85), and less than 85% were male.

No patient had autoimmune disease or received systemic immunosuppression. With regard to this clone: The antigen remains undetermined.

The study's findings and limits: In the 0.1-3.0 mg/kg groups, partial responders showed among the lowest expansion. Dosing at 0.1 to 3.0 mg/kg was accompanied by clonal expansion of CD4+ and CD8+ blood T cells by week 6.

The protocol was immunoSEQ multiplex PCR, while the TCRdb copy is restricted to in-frame clones and leaves out a portion. The sample records about 88,000 clones, about 86% being singletons. The germline CDR1 and CDR2 sequences are SGHDT and YYEEEE. CDR3 size: 14 residues. The V segment lost 4 bases and the J segment 8 bases; nucleotides outside the gene matches: 3. The chain couples TRBV5-6 to TRBJ1-6, with 10 bases aligning to TRBD1. This specimen was CD4+ or CD8+ T cells sorted from blood, taken in a trial of the OX40 agonist ivuxolimab. This TCR was sampled from an adult with an advanced solid tumor such as melanoma, head and neck, liver or kidney cancer. In DNA, the CDR3 is TGTGCCAGCAGCCTAGGGACAGGGGATTCACCCCTCCACTTT. It yields the protein CASSLGTGDSPLHF.